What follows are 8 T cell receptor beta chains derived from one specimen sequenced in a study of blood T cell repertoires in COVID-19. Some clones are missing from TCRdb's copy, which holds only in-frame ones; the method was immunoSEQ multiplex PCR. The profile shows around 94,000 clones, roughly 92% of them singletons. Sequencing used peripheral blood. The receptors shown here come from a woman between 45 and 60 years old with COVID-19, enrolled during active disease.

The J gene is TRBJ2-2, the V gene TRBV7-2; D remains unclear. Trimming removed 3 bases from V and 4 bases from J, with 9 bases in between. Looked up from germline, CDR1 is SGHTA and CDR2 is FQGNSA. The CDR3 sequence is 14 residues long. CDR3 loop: CASSFSRITGELFF. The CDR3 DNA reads TGTGCCAGCAGCTTTAGCCGAATCACCGGGGAGCTGTTTTTT.

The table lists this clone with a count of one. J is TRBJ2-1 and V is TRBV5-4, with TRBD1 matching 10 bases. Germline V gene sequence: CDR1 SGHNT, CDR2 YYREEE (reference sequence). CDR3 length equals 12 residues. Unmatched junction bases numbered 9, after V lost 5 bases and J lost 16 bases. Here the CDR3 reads CASSTRQGASFF. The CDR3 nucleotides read TGTGCCAGCAGTACCCGACAGGGGGCTTCATTCTTC.

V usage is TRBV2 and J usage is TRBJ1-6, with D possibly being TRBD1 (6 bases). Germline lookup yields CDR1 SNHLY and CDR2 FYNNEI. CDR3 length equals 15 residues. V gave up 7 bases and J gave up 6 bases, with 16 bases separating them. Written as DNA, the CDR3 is TGTGCCAGCAAGCGGGACACCCTGAGTAATTCACCCCTCCACTTT. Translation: CASKRDTLSNSPLHF.

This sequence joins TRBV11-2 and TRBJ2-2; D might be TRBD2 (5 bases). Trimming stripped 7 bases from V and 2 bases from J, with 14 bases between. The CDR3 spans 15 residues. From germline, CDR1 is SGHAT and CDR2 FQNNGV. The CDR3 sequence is CASTLRGRNTGELFF. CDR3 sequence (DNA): TGTGCCAGCACCCTAAGAGGGCGCAACACCGGGGAGCTGTTTTTT. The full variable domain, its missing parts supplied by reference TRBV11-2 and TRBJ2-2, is EAGVAQSPRYKIIEKRQSVAFWCNPISGHATLYWYQQILGQGPKLLIQFQNNGVVDDSQLPKDRFSAERLKGVDSTLKIQPAKLEDSAVYLCASTLRGRNTGELFFGEGSRLTVL.

This CDR3 is CASSKGTGGFGYTF. As DNA, the CDR3 is TGTGCCAGCAGCAAAGGGACAGGGGGCTTTGGCTACACCTTC. This sequence joins TRBV21-1 and TRBJ1-2; TRBD1, the D gene given by the table, was not confirmed from the DNA. TRBV21-1 is noted as a pseudogene. The CDR3 covers 14 residues.

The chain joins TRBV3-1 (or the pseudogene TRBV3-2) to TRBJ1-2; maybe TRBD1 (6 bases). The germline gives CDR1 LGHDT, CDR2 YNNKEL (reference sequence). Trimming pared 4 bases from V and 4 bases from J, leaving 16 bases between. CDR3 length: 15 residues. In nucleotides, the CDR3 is TGTGCCAGCAGCCTTCTACGGACAGCTATCTATGGCTACACCTTC. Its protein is CASSLLRTAIYGYTF.

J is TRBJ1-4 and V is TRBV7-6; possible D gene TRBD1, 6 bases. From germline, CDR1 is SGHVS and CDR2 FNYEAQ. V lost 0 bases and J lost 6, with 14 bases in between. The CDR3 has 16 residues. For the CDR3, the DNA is TGTGCCAGCAGCTTAGCTATCTCCAGGGGCGATGAAAAACTGTTTTTT. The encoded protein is CASSLAISRGDEKLFF.

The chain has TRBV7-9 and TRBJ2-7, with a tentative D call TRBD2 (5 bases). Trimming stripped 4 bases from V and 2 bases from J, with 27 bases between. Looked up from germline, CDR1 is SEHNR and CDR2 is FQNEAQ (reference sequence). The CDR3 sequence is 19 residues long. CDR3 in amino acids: CASSSPRAVSATEAYEQYF. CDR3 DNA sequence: TGTGCCAGCAGCTCGCCGAGGGCAGTCTCCGCGACGGAAGCCTACGAGCAGTACTTC.